These T cell receptor beta chains were read from a single sample in a study of cytomegalovirus exposure and HLA in healthy donors. Profiling relied on immunoSEQ multiplex PCR, and the TCRdb table lists in-frame clones only, not all of them. This sample has around 110,000 clones, with around 70% found just once. Sequencing input: PBMCs. The receptors originated from a woman under 30 in good health and CMV-seronegative. Both conserved end residues are part of each CDR3. Each record gives: V gene, D gene, J gene, clone size, CDR3 DNA, CDR3 protein. D genes are given only for firm matches. Some rows have no size entry. The others give once, few or many, or a class for an expanded clone.

>TRBV4-1|.|TRBJ1-2|.
TGCGCCAGCAGCCAAGAATGGCCAGATAATTGGTATGGCTACACCTTC
CASSQEWPDNWYGYTF
>TRBV5-1|.|TRBJ1-1|.
TGCGCCAGCGTAATCGAGGGAGGGGGGACTGAAGCTTTCTTT
CASVIEGGGTEAFF
>TRBV5-1|.|TRBJ2-1|.
TGCGCCAGCAGCTTGATCACCAGCAATGAGCAGTTCTTC
CASSLITSNEQFF
>TRBV28|.|TRBJ1-3|.
TGTGCCAGCAGCCCTCGCGGGGGCGAAAACACCATATATTTT
CASSPRGGENTIYF
>TRBV5-4|.|TRBJ2-7|.
TGTGCCAGCAGCCCAAGTACAGGCTACGAGCAGTACTTC
CASSPSTGYEQYF
>TRBV7-8|TRBD1|TRBJ1-1|few
TGTGCCAGCAGCAAAAATCAGGGGGCGGACACTGAAGCTTTCTTT
CASSKNQGADTEAFF
>TRBV7-8|.|TRBJ1-1|.
TGTGCCAGCAGCCATCTAGAAGCTTTCTTT
CASSHLEAFF
>TRBV21-1|.|TRBJ2-2|.
TGTGCCAGCAGCAAAGTGGCAGGGCTCGGCACCGGGGAGCTGTTTTTT
CASSKVAGLGTGELFF
>TRBV9|.|TRBJ2-3|.
TGTGCCAGCAGCGTAGGAGGGAGCACAGATACGCAGTATTTT
CASSVGGSTDTQYF
>TRBV5-1|TRBD2|TRBJ2-1|.
TGCGCCAGCAGTCCGGGACTAGCGGGATACAATGAGCAGTTCTTC
CASSPGLAGYNEQFF
>TRBV5-1|TRBD2|TRBJ2-7|.
TGCGCCAGCAGCCTGTTGGGGGGGGTTGGAGGGAACGAGCAGTACTTC
CASSLLGGVGGNEQYF
>TRBV5-4|TRBD2|TRBJ2-5|.
TGTGCCAGCAGCTTTCACACTAGCGGGGGAGAGACCCAGTACTTC
CASSFHTSGGETQYF
>TRBV2|.|TRBJ2-5|.
TGTGCCAGCAGTGAATGGGGGACAAGAAAAGAGACCCAGTACTTC
CASSEWGTRKETQYF
>TRBV28|.|TRBJ2-7|.
TGTGCCAGCAGCTCGAAGGTGAGGACTCCACGAACCTCCTACGAGCAGTACTTC
CASSSKVRTPRTSYEQYF
>TRBV5-6|TRBD1|TRBJ2-7|.
TGTGCCAGCAGCTTGGTGGGGACAGAGTACGAGCAGTACTTC
CASSLVGTEYEQYF
>TRBV15|TRBD1|TRBJ1-2|.
TGTGCCACCAGCAGAGACAGGGGGTCTAACTATGGCTACACCTTC
CATSRDRGSNYGYTF
>TRBV27|.|TRBJ2-2|.
TGTGCCAGCAGTTTAGTCCGCACCGGGGAGCTGTTTTTT
CASSLVRTGELFF
>TRBV7-2|TRBD1|TRBJ1-1|few
TGTGCCAGCAGCTTTGACAGGGTGACTGAAGCTTTCTTT
CASSFDRVTEAFF
>TRBV6-1|TRBD1|TRBJ1-2|.
TGTGCCAGCAGTGAAGGGCCCACGAGGGACAGATACTATGGCTACACCTTC
CASSEGPTRDRYYGYTF
>TRBV27|.|TRBJ2-3|.
TGTGCCAGCAGTTTACTGGGAGGCACAGATACGCAGTATTTT
CASSLLGGTDTQYF
>TRBV28|.|TRBJ2-7|.
TGTGCCAGCAGCCGCCCCTCGGGATCAATCCACGAGCAGTACTTC
CASSRPSGSIHEQYF
>TRBV5-4|TRBD1|TRBJ1-1|.
TGTGCCAGCAGCTTGACAGACAGGGCTAACACTGAAGCTTTCTTT
CASSLTDRANTEAFF
>TRBV29-1|.|TRBJ2-7|.
TGCAGCGTTGTTACTTCGGACACCTACGAGCAGTACTTC
CSVVTSDTYEQYF
>TRBV11-2|.|TRBJ1-5|few
TGTGCCAGCAGCTTAGAACTGGGGGGACAGCCCCAGCATTTT
CASSLELGGQPQHF